This T cell receptor (beta chain) was sequenced during a study of blood T cell repertoires in COVID-19 (dated by TCRdb to 2018 to 2021). Looking at the study overall: Samples covering the acute and convalescent phases of COVID-19 were provided by collaborators in the United States, Italy and Spain. Deeply sampled blood TCRbeta repertoires from subjects exposed to, actively infected with, or recovered from COVID-19 were included in the dataset. Nearly every sample came with metadata listing a de-identified subject ID, COVID-19 status, age in years and sex. Where HLA class I and class II types were available, the types were taken from metadata supplied by the sample provider, not from assay-based typing. The repertoires were released in a freely available public database meant as a resource for research on the immune response to SARS-CoV-2. The samples were drawn from the first 160 participants of the ongoing ImmuneRACE study and from over a thousand subjects provided by 6 global collaborators. The material from the prospective study consisted of cDNA or gDNA derived from T cells, B-cell-depleted T cells, or PBMCs.

Points the paper makes about the study in general: Clinical and demographic metadata were provided uncurated, with the amount varying by source and participant.

Enrolling through a virtual design, the prospective study's participants ranged in age from roughly 18 to 90 years and lived across some 23 United States geographic areas. To assign participants to cohorts, the prospective study relied on clinical history that participants themselves reported in a screening survey and a study questionnaire. ImmuneRACE Cohort 3 recovered participants were defined by two consecutive negative NP/OP PCR tests, healthcare professional clearance, or symptom resolution. Mobile phlebotomists in the prospective study collected whole blood, serum and a nasopharyngeal or oropharyngeal swab from every participant. Additional blood draws and questionnaires over an approximately 2-month period could optionally be provided by prospective study participants. Prospective study blood samples were shipped either frozen or at room temperature before DNA extraction. The immunoSEQ Assay, a bias-controlled multiplex PCR, was used to amplify TCRbeta CDR3 regions from genomic DNA. The original methods were these. Within the assay, amplification of reference gene primers was used to estimate how many nucleated cells each sample contained. To quantify the absolute abundance of each unique TCRbeta CDR3 rearrangement, sequence reads were collapsed and filtered. For each sample, productive Simpson clonality was calculated by taking the square root of Simpson's diversity index across productive rearrangements. Here the immuneACCESS table is served through TCRdb, limited to in-frame sequences with V and J called. Missing clones are a known gap in these copies; in checked studies unresolved V genes cover under half, and the rest lacks a known reason. V and J calls and clone size are copied from that table; D and trimming were computed from the DNA. The sample contains 250,000 to 350,000 clones, roughly nine tenths of them found a single time. Of the sample, under 3.5% falls within the top ten clones.

A word on this clone: It lacks a known antigen. Per-base qualities were not stored, and no clone one base away is much larger.

This clonotype originated in a woman in her forties or fifties who had recovered from COVID-19. Material: PBMCs or T cells enriched from blood (not recorded which).

The DNA sequence follows: TGTGCCAGCAGCTTAATGGGGACAGGAGGGACTGAAGCTTTCTTT. Translated, this is CASSLMGTGGTEAFF. The sequence links TRBV7-2 to TRBJ1-1, and 8 bases in between align with TRBD1. The CDR3 holds 15 amino acids from the cysteine to the phenylalanine. Only the CDR3 portion is preserved as DNA: 45 bases, with reading frame beginning at the first base. CDR1 and CDR2 are read off the germline V gene as SGHTA and FQGNSA. V is cut back by 2 bases and J by 5 bases, with 7 bases in the junction unmatched.